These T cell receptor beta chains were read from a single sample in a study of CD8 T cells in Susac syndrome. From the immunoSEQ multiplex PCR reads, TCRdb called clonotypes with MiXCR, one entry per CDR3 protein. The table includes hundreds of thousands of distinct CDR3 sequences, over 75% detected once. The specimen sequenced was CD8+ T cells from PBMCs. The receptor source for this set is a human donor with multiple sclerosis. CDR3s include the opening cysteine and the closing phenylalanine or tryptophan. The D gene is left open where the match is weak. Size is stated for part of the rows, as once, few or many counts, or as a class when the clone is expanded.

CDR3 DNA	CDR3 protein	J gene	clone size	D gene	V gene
TGTGCCAGCAGCCAAGAAGGGACTAGCGACTACTACAATGAGCAGTTCTTC	CASSQEGTSDYYNEQFF	TRBJ2-1	.	TRBD2	TRBV4-2
TGTGCCTGGAGCGGGGGGCGGGCCATGCAGTACTTC	CAWSGGRAMQYF	TRBJ2-7	.	.	TRBV30
TGCGCCAGCAGCTACCCACTACAGGAACAAGAGACCCAGTACTTC	CASSYPLQEQETQYF	TRBJ2-5	.	.	TRBV5-1
TGTGCCAGTAGCCTCCCCGGGGCGGGGGGCACCGGGGAGCTGTTTTTT	CASSLPGAGGTGELFF	TRBJ2-2	.	TRBD2	TRBV19
TGTGCCAGCTCACCCTCCCCCTGGTTTAGGGGGGCAGTCAATGAGCAGTTCTTC	CASSPSPWFRGAVNEQFF	TRBJ2-1	.	.	TRBV18
TGCAGCGTTGAAGATACCGCGGGAGAGGGGTACGAGCAGTACTTC	CSVEDTAGEGYEQYF	TRBJ2-7	.	TRBD2	TRBV29-1
TGTGCCTGGGTAGACGGACTAGCGGGAGTGAACGAGCAGTACTTC	CAWVDGLAGVNEQYF	TRBJ2-7	.	TRBD2	TRBV30
TGTGCCAGCAGTGAAATGGAGGGCAGGAACACTGAAGCTTTCTTT	CASSEMEGRNTEAFF	TRBJ1-1	.	.	TRBV2
TGTGCCAGCAGCTTTACATCCTTTTCCTCTGGAAACACCATATATTTT	CASSFTSFSSGNTIYF	TRBJ1-3	.	.	TRBV7-2
TGCGCCAGCAGTCAAGGCGATTCGCGCGGGACAGGGAAAGAGGATGAGCAGTTCTTC	CASSQGDSRGTGKEDEQFF	TRBJ2-1	.	TRBD1	TRBV23-1
TGCAGTGCTAGAGTTGGCAGGGAAAGATACGAGCAGTACTTC	CSARVGRERYEQYF	TRBJ2-7	.	.	TRBV20-1
TGTGCCAGCAGCCAAGATAGGACAGGGGGGCATGAGCAGTTCTTC	CASSQDRTGGHEQFF	TRBJ2-1	.	TRBD1	TRBV3-1
TGTGCCTGGAGTGTAGCCGAACTCCCTCGGGGCAACCAGCCCCAGCATTTT	CAWSVAELPRGNQPQHF	TRBJ1-5	.	.	TRBV30
TGTGCCAGCAGCTTAACCGAGTACACAGATACGCAGTATTTT	CASSLTEYTDTQYF	TRBJ2-3	.	.	TRBV7-3
TGTGCCAGCAGCTCCCGCCTGGGGCAGGGCAAAAACATTCAGTACTTC	CASSSRLGQGKNIQYF	TRBJ2-4	.	.	TRBV7-6
TGTGCCAGCAGTTCATCCCCTGGACAGGCACGGATGGAGCAGTACTTC	CASSSSPGQARMEQYF	TRBJ2-7	.	TRBD1	TRBV27
TGTGCCTGGAGGTCGGCAGGGGATTCAGATACGCAGTATTTT	CAWRSAGDSDTQYF	TRBJ2-3	.	.	TRBV30
TGTGCCAGCAGTTTAGCGGAGGCCTACGAGCAGTACTTC	CASSLAEAYEQYF	TRBJ2-7	.	.	TRBV12-3/TRBV12-4
TGTGCCAGCAGCTTAGTTCTAGGGGGCTCTGGAAACACCATATATTTT	CASSLVLGGSGNTIYF	TRBJ1-3	.	.	TRBV7-9
TGTGCCAGCAGTTTCCCCACTCCGACTAGCGGGGGGGCCTACGTAGATCACAATGAGCAGTTCTTC	CASSFPTPTSGGAYVDHNEQFF	TRBJ2-1	.	TRBD2	TRBV12-3/TRBV12-4
TGTGCCTGGAGTCCTGCGGAGGGGACCCAGCATTTT	CAWSPAEGTQHF	TRBJ1-5	.	.	TRBV30
TGTGCCAGCAGTCTCAATGGCCTTAATGAAAAACTGTTTTTT	CASSLNGLNEKLFF	TRBJ1-4	.	.	TRBV5-4
TGTGCCAGCTTAGGGGGGATTGGGGACTACGAGCAGTACTTC	CASLGGIGDYEQYF	TRBJ2-7	.	.	TRBV7-9
TGTGCCAGCAGTTACGTAGGGCCAATGAACACTGAAGCTTTCTTT	CASSYVGPMNTEAFF	TRBJ1-1	.	.	TRBV27
TGTGCCAGCAGTTCGCTAGCGGCCTCCTACGAGCAGTACTTC	CASSSLAASYEQYF	TRBJ2-7	few	TRBD2	TRBV27
TGTGCCAGCAGTTTAGACAGGGTGCAAGCTTTCTTT	CASSLDRVQAFF	TRBJ1-1	.	.	TRBV12-3/TRBV12-4
TGTGCCAGCAGTTTTTTACCGACTAGCAATGAGCAGTTCTTC	CASSFLPTSNEQFF	TRBJ2-1	.	.	TRBV6-6
TGTGCCTGGAGCCCCCGTGGAGATATGTATGGCTACACCTTC	CAWSPRGDMYGYTF	TRBJ1-2	once	.	TRBV30
TGTGCCACCAGGGACTTATCCTACAATGAGCAGTTCTTC	CATRDLSYNEQFF	TRBJ2-1	once	.	TRBV19
TGTGCCAGCAGTTTGGATCGCATGAACACTGAAGCTTTCTTT	CASSLDRMNTEAFF	TRBJ1-1	few	.	TRBV6-5
TGTGCCAGTAGTATTAGGGCTGCGGCCTACAATGAGCAGTTCTTC	CASSIRAAAYNEQFF	TRBJ2-1	.	.	TRBV19
TGTGCCAGCAGCTCACGAGCGGGAAGCGATACGCAGTATTTT	CASSSRAGSDTQYF	TRBJ2-3	once	TRBD2	TRBV7-9
TGTGCCAGCAGCTTAGCGTCCGGGAGGGCCTGGGATACGCAGTATTTT	CASSLASGRAWDTQYF	TRBJ2-3	.	TRBD2	TRBV7-6
TGTGCCAGCAGGAGGACTAGCGGGAGCACTGAGCAGTTCTTC	CASRRTSGSTEQFF	TRBJ2-1	.	.	TRBV21-1
TGTGCCAGCAGCCCACCGGTACAGGATTACAATGAGCAGTTCTTC	CASSPPVQDYNEQFF	TRBJ2-1	.	.	TRBV7-9
TGTGCCAGCACCCCGGGACGGCTCAATCAGCCCCAGCATTTT	CASTPGRLNQPQHF	TRBJ1-5	.	.	TRBV6-2/TRBV6-3
TGTGCCAGCACCCCTAGGGTGGCTAGCGCGGACAATGAGCAGTTCTTC	CASTPRVASADNEQFF	TRBJ2-1	.	.	TRBV6-2/TRBV6-3
TGTGCCAGCAGTCCATACCAAGGGACCGGGGAGCTGTTTTTT	CASSPYQGTGELFF	TRBJ2-2	.	.	TRBV27
TGTGCCAGCAGTGACCCCAGACAGAGCTCCTACGAGCAGTACTTC	CASSDPRQSSYEQYF	TRBJ2-7	.	.	TRBV2
TGTGCCAGCAGCTTAACAGGGGGCGTTCTGGACTACACCTTC	CASSLTGGVLDYTF	TRBJ1-2	once	TRBD1	TRBV7-9
TGCAGTGCTAGAGTTGGGGAGCAGTACTTC	CSARVGEQYF	TRBJ2-7	few	.	TRBV20-1
TGTGCCAGCAGTTCCGGGACAGGCTCTGGAAACACCATATATTTT	CASSSGTGSGNTIYF	TRBJ1-3	.	TRBD1	TRBV27
TGCGCCAGCAGCTTCACCCCGGGTGGAAACACCATATATTTT	CASSFTPGGNTIYF	TRBJ1-3	.	.	TRBV5-1
TGCAGTGCTAGAGATTTTGGAGGAGATACGCAGTATTTT	CSARDFGGDTQYF	TRBJ2-3	.	.	TRBV20-1
TGCGCCAGCAGCTTCCGGACAGGTTGGGGGGACAATGAGCAGTTCTTC	CASSFRTGWGDNEQFF	TRBJ2-1	.	.	TRBV5-1
TGTGCCAGCAGCGACTTAGGTTCCTACGAGCAGTACTTC	CASSDLGSYEQYF	TRBJ2-7	.	.	TRBV7-9
TGTGCCAGCAGCTCAGGATTTAGCAATCAGCCCCAGCATTTT	CASSSGFSNQPQHF	TRBJ1-5	.	.	TRBV27
TGTGCCAGCACCCCCTCCAGTGCCCCGAACCCCTACGAGCAGTACTTC	CASTPSSAPNPYEQYF	TRBJ2-7	.	.	TRBV9
TGTGCCAGCAGTTTCGCGACGGGGACCTACAATGAGCAGTTCTTC	CASSFATGTYNEQFF	TRBJ2-1	.	.	TRBV12-3/TRBV12-4
TGTGCCAGCTCACTCAAAGGGACACTAATCTCTGGAAACACCATATATTTT	CASSLKGTLISGNTIYF	TRBJ1-3	.	.	TRBV18
TGCGCCAGCAGCTTGAATAGACAGACAAACACTGAAGCTTTCTTT	CASSLNRQTNTEAFF	TRBJ1-1	.	.	TRBV5-1
TGTGCCAGCAGTGAATTGGGAGCCGGGGAGCTGTTTTTT	CASSELGAGELFF	TRBJ2-2	few	.	TRBV25-1
TGTGCCAGCAGCCCTCCGAACGGAAACACCATATATTTT	CASSPPNGNTIYF	TRBJ1-3	.	.	TRBV7-9
TGTGCTGCCGGCCCCGTTGGTACGCAGTATTTT	CAAGPVGTQYF	TRBJ2-3	.	.	TRBV7-7